This TCR beta chain was sequenced in a study of cytomegalovirus exposure and HLA in healthy donors. Only in-frame clones appear in the TCRdb table, and some are missing; sequencing was by immunoSEQ multiplex PCR. Of about 75,000 clones in the sample, approximately 86% were seen once. The CDR3 spans 15 residues. Germline CDR1 and CDR2: MNHEY and SVGAGI. V lost 4 bases to trimming and J lost 10 bases, with 17 bases between them. The chain is built from TRBV6-5 and TRBJ1-6; a weak D match, TRBD1 (5 bases). The clonotype comes from a young man in good health and CMV-seronegative. Source material: PBMCs. The CDR3 loop is CASSSRQSLGSPLHF. Here the CDR3 DNA reads TGTGCCAGCAGTTCAAGACAGTCTTTAGGGTCACCCCTCCACTTT.